The 20 T cell receptor beta chains below all came from one sample that was sequenced in a study of PD-L1 blockade in urothelial cancer. Generated by immunoSEQ multiplex PCR, the TCRdb table keeps only in-frame clones and is missing some. This table has roughly 54,000 clones, around nine tenths appearing once. Time point noted: pretreatment peripheral blood. Sequenced material: PBMCs, taken around atezolizumab (anti-PD-L1) treatment. These TCRs come from a woman aged 60 to 75 with urothelial cancer.

The chain combines TRBV15 with TRBJ2-7, with D possibly being TRBD2 (6 bases). From germline, CDR1 is LNHNV and CDR2 YYDKDF (reference sequence). This CDR3 has 16 residues. The V and J ends lost 0 bases and 2 bases respectively, with 14 bases between them. The CDR3 DNA follows: TGTGCCACCAGCAGAGATATCGGAGGGAATGCCTACGAGCAGTACTTC. It is translated as CATSRDIGGNAYEQYF.

The chain combines TRBV5-5 with TRBJ2-7; TRBD2 matches 7 bases. V shed 1 base and J 2 bases; nucleotides not matched to a gene: 3. The CDR3 length is 14 residues. In germline, CDR1 is SGHKS, CDR2 YYEKEE (reference sequence). The CDR3: CASSLTSVAYEQYF. CDR3 in DNA: TGTGCCAGCAGCTTGACTAGCGTTGCCTACGAGCAGTACTTC.

V is TRBV6-6 and J is TRBJ2-7; no reliable D call. From germline, CDR1 is MNHNY and CDR2 SVGAGI (reference sequence). Trimming stripped 6 bases from V and 1 base from J, with 10 bases between. The CDR3 covers 13 residues. Here the CDR3 DNA reads TGTGCCAGCAGCCAACCTAAATCCTACGAGCAGTACTTC. Protein: CASSQPKSYEQYF.

The sample holds a few counts of this clone. The DNA of the CDR3 is TGCGCCAGCAGCTTGGAGACAGTACCGAACACTGAAGCTTTCTTT. It specifies CASSLETVPNTEAFF. The chain links TRBV5-1 to TRBJ1-1; D possibly corresponds to TRBD1 (5 bases). The CDR3 has 15 residues. Deletions cut 0 bases from V and 1 base from J, with 10 bases between. Germline CDR1 SGHRS, CDR2 YFSETQ.

This chain joins TRBV2 and TRBJ2-7; 9 bases are shared with TRBD1. This CDR3 is built from 15 residues. Germline loops: CDR1 SNHLY, CDR2 FYNNEI. Trimming took 4 bases from V and 2 from J; bases not matched to a gene: 6. In DNA form, the CDR3 reads TGTGCCAGCAGTGGGAGAGGGGACAGGGCCTACGAGCAGTACTTC. This sequence encodes CASSGRGDRAYEQYF.

The V call is TRBV10-2, the J call TRBJ2-2, with 9 nucleotides matching TRBD2. Germline trimming cut 6 bases from V and 5 bases from J; bases unmatched to any gene: 10. The germline V gene has CDR1 WSHSY and CDR2 SAAADI. The CDR3 runs 16 residues. The CDR3 nucleotides read TGCGCCAGCAGGCTGCGCGCGGGAGGGGATACCGGGGAGCTGTTTTTT. Translated, it gives CASRLRAGGDTGELFF.

A single count supports this clone. This chain connects TRBV5-5 to TRBJ2-5, with D maybe TRBD2 (6 bases). This CDR3 region has 16 residues. V lost 5 bases, J lost 0 bases, and 17 bases lay in between. CDR1 and CDR2 (germline): SGHKS, YYEKEE (reference sequence). As DNA, the CDR3 is TGTGCCAGCAGACCTGGGGCGGGGATTAACCAAGAGACCCAGTACTTC. It yields the protein CASRPGAGINQETQYF.

The chain has TRBV19 and TRBJ2-7; 7 bases align to TRBD1. After removal of 5 bases from V and 7 bases from J, the junction contained 11 bases not matched to a gene. CDR1 and CDR2 from the germline V gene are LNHDA and SQIVND (reference sequence). This CDR3 is built from 14 residues. CDR3 amino acids: CASSSGQTVHEQYF. Here the CDR3 DNA reads TGTGCCAGTAGTTCGGGACAGACCGTTCATGAGCAGTACTTC.

The chain is built from TRBV7-9 and TRBJ2-7, with 7 bases that match TRBD2. Germline V CDR1 and CDR2: SEHNR, FQNEAQ (reference sequence). V was pared by 0 bases and J by 3 bases, with 5 bases of the junction left unmatched. There are 15 residues in the CDR3. The CDR3 bases are TGTGCCAGCAGCTTAGCCGATGGCGGGGGCTACGAGCAGTACTTC. Residues: CASSLADGGGYEQYF.

This clone was picked up a small number of times. This chain joins TRBV25-1 and TRBJ1-2; D might be TRBD1 (6 bases). CDR1 is MGHDK and CDR2 is SYGVNS in the germline V gene. The CDR3 sequence is 16 residues long. V lost 5 bases to trimming and J lost 5 bases, with 21 bases between them. This chain's CDR3 is CASSSEGEPGVYGYTF. As DNA, the CDR3 is TGTGCCAGCAGTTCCGAGGGGGAACCAGGGGTATATGGCTACACCTTC.

The table lists this clone with a count of one. The chain joins TRBV5-1 to TRBJ2-1, with 8 bases lining up with TRBD1. The germline V gene encodes CDR1 SGHRS and CDR2 YFSETQ. V lost 1 base, J lost 5 bases, and 2 bases stayed unmatched. This CDR3 spans 14 amino acids. CDR3 sequence: CASSLQGANNEQFF. The CDR3 coding sequence is TGCGCCAGCAGCTTGCAGGGGGCGAACAATGAGCAGTTCTTC.

This chain connects TRBV18 to TRBJ2-3, with D uncertain. Germline CDR1 reads KGHSH; CDR2 reads LQKENI. Trimming took off 3 bases at V and 5 bases at J, with 3 bases between the two ends. The CDR3 runs 11 residues. The CDR3 sequence is CASSPRDTQYF. Here the CDR3 DNA reads TGTGCCAGCTCACCGCGAGATACGCAGTATTTT.

This clone occurred once. This rearrangement joins TRBV5-6 to TRBJ2-7; TRBD2 matches at 11 bases. Trimming took 0 bases from V and 3 from J; bases not matched to a gene: 8. This CDR3 region has 17 residues. CDR1 SGHDT and CDR2 YYEEEE come from the germline V gene. The CDR3 DNA is TGTGCCAGCAGCTTGGAGCTAGCGGGAGGCCCCTACTACGAGCAGTACTTC. Its protein product is CASSLELAGGPYYEQYF.

The gene calls are TRBV19 and TRBJ1-4; D is unclear. Trimming cost V 3 bases and J 8 bases, with 13 bases left between them. There are 14 residues in the CDR3. Germline V gives CDR1 LNHDA, CDR2 SQIVND (reference sequence). The CDR3 loop is CASSIGGSGEKLFF. The CDR3 DNA is TGTGCCAGTAGTATCGGTGGCTCAGGCGAAAAACTGTTTTTT.

This rearrangement joins TRBV29-1 to TRBJ2-7; 8 bases align to TRBD1. This CDR3 has 12 amino acids. J lost 6 bases, V lost 6 bases, and 7 bases had no gene match. CDR1 SQVTM and CDR2 ANQGSEA come from the germline V gene. CDR3 amino acids: CSVPGTGPEQYF. The CDR3 DNA is TGCAGCGTCCCCGGGACAGGTCCCGAGCAGTACTTC.

The chain carries TRBV7-9 and TRBJ1-6, with D possibly being TRBD1 (5 bases). Trimming left V 1 base short and J 8 bases short, with 12 bases between. Germline loops: CDR1 SEHNR, CDR2 FQNEAQ (reference sequence). The length of the CDR3 is 15 residues. The CDR3 region is CASSLEWVGDSPLHF. The DNA of the CDR3 is TGTGCCAGCAGCTTAGAATGGGTAGGGGATTCACCCCTCCACTTT. The full variable domain, rest sourced from reference TRBV7-9 and TRBJ1-6, is DTGVSQNPRHKITKRGQNVTFRCDPISEHNRLYWYRQTLGQGPEFLTYFQNEAQLEKSRLLSDRFSAERPKGSFSTLEIQRTEQGDSAMYLCASSLEWVGDSPLHFGNGTRLTVT.

This clone was observed once. The gene calls are TRBV15 and TRBJ2-2; 9 positions match TRBD1. In germline, CDR1 is LNHNV, CDR2 YYDKDF (reference sequence). V shed 3 bases, J shed 4 bases, and the junction held 9 bases outside the gene matches. There are 17 residues in the CDR3. The CDR3 nucleotides read TGTGCCACCAGCAGGGGGAAGACAGGGGGGGGCACCGGGGAGCTGTTTTTT. It encodes CATSRGKTGGGTGELFF.

The V and J genes are TRBV29-1 and TRBJ2-3; tentative D call: TRBD2 (5 bases). This CDR3 has 12 amino acids. V lost 5 bases to trimming and J lost 2 bases, with 8 bases between them. Germline V CDR1 and CDR2: SQVTM, ANQGSEA. Here the CDR3 reads CSVRGDTDTQYF. Written as DNA, the CDR3 is TGCAGCGTTCGGGGTGACACAGATACGCAGTATTTT.

As DNA, the CDR3 is TGTGCCAGCAGGTGGGGCGAATCCTACAATGAGCAGTTCTTC. Protein sequence: CASRWGESYNEQFF. The chain uses TRBV28 and TRBJ2-1, with D maybe TRBD1 (5 bases). The CDR3 consists of 14 residues. Germline-derived CDR1 and CDR2 are MDHEN and SYDVKM. Trimming shortened V by 6 bases and J by 1 base, and 10 bases separated the two germline ends.

This sequence joins TRBV2 and TRBJ2-3; perhaps TRBD1 as D (5 bases). V was trimmed by 4 bases and J by 7 bases, leaving 12 bases between them. The CDR3 length is 13 residues. Germline CDR1 reads SNHLY; CDR2 reads FYNNEI. The CDR3 sequence: CASSVGRQNTQYF. The DNA of the CDR3 is TGTGCCAGCAGTGTGGGGCGACAGAATACGCAGTATTTT. Looking up the rest from reference TRBV2 and TRBJ2-3 gives the full variable domain: EPEVTQTPSHQVTQMGQEVILRCVPISNHLYFYWYRQILGQKVEFLVSFYNNEISEKSEIFDDQFSVERPDGSNFTLKIRSTKLEDSAMYFCASSVGRQNTQYFGPGTRLTVL.